The next 8 T cell receptor beta chains were all read from a single sample in a study of blood T cells in healthy people across ages. Through a sample-barcoded 5' primer and a J-beta primer mix, a second PCR was run for roughly 7 to 12 cycles. TCRdb passed the 5' RACE reads through MiXCR, listing each CDR3 protein once. The repertoire holds 850,000 to 1,000,000 distinct CDR3 sequences, with just over 50% as singletons. The sequenced sample consisted of blood. These receptors came from a woman aged 55-75 years in good health.

The CDR3 DNA is TGTGCCAGCAGTTTACGGGGGCAGGCGCTCTCTGGGGCCAACGTCCTGACTTTC. This encodes CASSLRGQALSGANVLTF. V gene TRBV12-3 or TRBV12-4 combines with J gene TRBJ2-6; D possibly uses TRBD1 or TRBD2 (6 bases each). Between the trimmed V and J ends, which lost 2 bases and 0 bases, there was a span of 14 bases. This CDR3 contains 18 residues.

This chain links TRBV25-1 with TRBJ2-7; 7 bases are a match to TRBD1. The better agreement between TRBJ2-5 and the DNA end casts doubt on the J call. This CDR3 has 14 residues. Germline V lookup: CDR1 MGHDK, CDR2 SYGVNS. CDR3 sequence (DNA): TGTGCCAGCAGTGGGTGGGGGACAGAAGAGACCCAGTACTTC. It codes for CASSGWGTEETQYF.

The rearrangement links TRBV7-3 to TRBJ2-1; D not certain. Germline V lookup: CDR1 SGHTA, CDR2 FQGTGA. The CDR3 spans 15 residues. Trimming pared 2 bases from V and 2 bases from J, leaving 10 bases between. CDR3 nucleotides: TGTGCCAGCAGCTTAGAAGGGTTCGCCTACAATGAGCAGTTCTTC. Protein: CASSLEGFAYNEQFF.

J is TRBJ1-2 and V is TRBV12-3 or TRBV12-4; D is undetermined. Trimming left V 2 bases short and J 4 bases short, with 8 bases between. The CDR3 loop spans 13 amino acids. CDR3 coding DNA: TGTGCCAGCAGTTTACGGGCAGCCTATGGCTACACCTTC. This codes for CASSLRAAYGYTF.

This clonotype was detected only a few times. V usage is TRBV28 and J usage is TRBJ2-7; D is perhaps TRBD1 or TRBD2 (5 bases each). Trimming took off 7 bases at V and 1 base at J, with 17 bases between the two ends. CDR3 length: 15 residues. The germline CDR1 and CDR2 sequences are MDHEN and SYDVKM. CDR3 region: CASTPYRDGSYEQYF. CDR3 coding DNA: TGTGCCAGCACACCATACCGGGACGGATCCTACGAGCAGTACTTC.

The chain joins TRBV11-2 to TRBJ2-7, with D possibly being TRBD2 (5 bases). The CDR3 extends over 14 amino acids. Germline CDR1 and CDR2: SGHAT and FQNNGV. V shed 6 bases and J shed 3 bases, with 15 bases lying between them. The chain's CDR3 is CASSRISGVYEQYF. CDR3 DNA sequence: TGTGCCAGCAGTCGAATCTCCGGGGTCTACGAGCAGTACTTC. The full variable domain, its missing parts supplied by reference TRBV11-2 and TRBJ2-7, is EAGVAQSPRYKIIEKRQSVAFWCNPISGHATLYWYQQILGQGPKLLIQFQNNGVVDDSQLPKDRFSAERLKGVDSTLKIQPAKLEDSAVYLCASSRISGVYEQYFGPGTRLTVT.

The rearrangement links TRBV6-2 or TRBV6-3 to TRBJ2-1; TRBD2 matches 8 bases. The CDR3 loop spans 14 amino acids. V trimming: 11 bases; J trimming: 0 bases; junction bases outside the gene matches: 6. Germline CDR1 is MNHEY and CDR2 is SVGEGT. CDR3 protein: CAAGGPDSYNEQFF. The CDR3 DNA reads TGTGCCGCGGGGGGACCCGACTCCTACAATGAGCAGTTCTTC.

The rearrangement links TRBV9 to TRBJ2-1; tentatively, D is TRBD2 (6 bases). CDR1 and CDR2 from the germline V gene are SGDLS and YYNGEE. V dropped 1 base and J dropped 7 bases, with 18 bases sitting between them. The CDR3 consists of 16 residues. The CDR3 region is CASSVMTGGRGNEQFF. The CDR3 DNA reads TGTGCCAGCAGCGTAATGACCGGGGGACGAGGGAATGAGCAGTTCTTC. Filled out from reference TRBV9 and TRBJ2-1, the complete variable domain reads DSGVTQTPKHLITATGQRVTLRCSPRSGDLSVYWYQQSLDQGLQFLIQYYNGEERAKGNILERFSAQQFPDLHSELNLSSLELGDSALYFCASSVMTGGRGNEQFFGPGTRLTVL.